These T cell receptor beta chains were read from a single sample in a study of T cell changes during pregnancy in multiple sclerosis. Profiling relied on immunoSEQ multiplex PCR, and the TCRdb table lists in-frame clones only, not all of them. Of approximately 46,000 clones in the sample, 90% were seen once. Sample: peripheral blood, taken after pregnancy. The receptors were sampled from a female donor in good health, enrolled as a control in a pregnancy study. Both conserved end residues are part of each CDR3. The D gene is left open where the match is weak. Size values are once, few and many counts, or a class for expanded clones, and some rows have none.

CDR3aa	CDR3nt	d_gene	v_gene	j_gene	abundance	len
CSVDWEDTF	TGCAGCGTTGATTGGGAGGACACCTTC	.	TRBV29-1	TRBJ1-2	.	9
CAISEPTGGTDTQYF	TGTGCCATCAGTGAACCGACCGGGGGCACAGATACGCAGTATTTT	.	TRBV10-3	TRBJ2-3	.	15
CASTRWEKLFF	TGTGCCAGCACCCGGTGGGAAAAACTGTTTTTT	.	TRBV2	TRBJ1-4	.	11
CASKVQTSTDTQYF	TGCGCCAGCAAGGTGCAGACTAGCACAGATACGCAGTATTTT	.	TRBV5-1	TRBJ2-3	.	14
CASSPGDFKGTKNIQYF	TGTGCCAGCTCACCCGGGGACTTCAAAGGGACCAAAAACATTCAGTACTTC	.	TRBV18	TRBJ2-4	.	17
CASSPHGGRREETQYF	TGTGCCAGTAGTCCCCATGGGGGGAGGCGGGAAGAGACCCAGTACTTC	.	TRBV19	TRBJ2-5	once	16
CAWSVSNYGYTF	TGTGCCTGGAGTGTAAGCAACTATGGCTACACCTTC	.	TRBV30	TRBJ1-2	.	12
CASTNQGTYTGELFF	TGTGCCAGCACTAACCAGGGGACCTACACCGGGGAGCTGTTTTTT	.	TRBV6-1	TRBJ2-2	.	15
CASSLELPHQPQHF	TGTGCCAGCAGCTTAGAACTGCCCCATCAGCCCCAGCATTTT	.	TRBV7-9	TRBJ1-5	once	14
CASSVARGNYGYTF	TGTGCCAGCAGCGTAGCGCGGGGAAACTATGGCTACACCTTC	.	TRBV9	TRBJ1-2	.	14
CASSYQGGLSGELFF	TGTGCCAGCAGCTATCAGGGGGGATTGTCCGGGGAGCTGTTTTTT	.	TRBV11-3	TRBJ2-2	.	15
CASRPTSTDTQYF	TGTGCCAGTAGGCCAACTAGCACAGATACGCAGTATTTT	.	TRBV19	TRBJ2-3	.	13
CASMGSTNTGELFF	TGTGCCAGCATGGGCAGCACCAACACCGGGGAGCTGTTTTTT	.	TRBV2	TRBJ2-2	.	14
CASSATGNNYGYTF	TGTGCCAGTAGCGCCACAGGGAATAACTATGGCTACACCTTC	.	TRBV19	TRBJ1-2	.	14
CASSQGLALNEQFF	TGTGCCAGCAGCCAAGGACTAGCTCTCAATGAGCAGTTCTTC	TRBD2	TRBV7-3	TRBJ2-1	.	14
CASSGTGPGNHGYTF	TGTGCCAGCAGTGGGACAGGACCGGGGAACCATGGCTACACCTTC	TRBD1	TRBV27	TRBJ1-2	.	15
CASSAGYGYTF	TGTGCCAGTTCGGCGGGGTATGGCTACACCTTC	.	TRBV6-5	TRBJ1-2	.	11
CASSLGLPGYEQFF	TGTGCCAGCAGTTTAGGACTACCCGGTTATGAGCAGTTCTTC	.	TRBV6-5	TRBJ2-1	.	14
CAWSSGLEGEGETQYF	TGTGCCTGGAGTTCCGGACTGGAGGGGGAGGGGGAGACCCAGTACTTC	.	TRBV30	TRBJ2-5	.	16
CASREREGLGELFF	TGTGCCAGTAGGGAAAGGGAGGGCCTCGGGGAGCTGTTTTTT	TRBD2	TRBV19	TRBJ2-2	few	14
CASSGGRGYSTDTQYF	TGTGCCAGCAGTGGGGGGAGGGGTTACAGCACAGATACGCAGTATTTT	TRBD2	TRBV25-1	TRBJ2-3	.	16
CAISEARQSSYEQYF	TGTGCCATCAGTGAAGCGAGACAGTCAAGTTACGAGCAGTACTTC	.	TRBV10-3	TRBJ2-7	.	15
CASSPRNREDEKLFF	TGTGCCAGCTCACCACGTAACCGGGAAGATGAAAAACTGTTTTTT	.	TRBV18	TRBJ1-4	.	15
CASLRYPSTDTQYF	TGCGCCAGCCTTCGGTACCCTAGCACAGATACGCAGTATTTT	.	TRBV10-1	TRBJ2-3	once	14
CASPLNPYGYTF	TGTGCCAGCCCCCTAAACCCATATGGCTACACCTTC	.	TRBV2	TRBJ1-2	.	12
CASASPQQGHYLKNIQYF	TGTGCTAGTGCATCCCCCCAGCAGGGCCATTACCTGAAAAACATTCAGTACTTC	.	TRBV12-5	TRBJ2-4	.	18
CASSVGAVGLAGATGELFF	TGTGCCAGCAGCGTAGGGGCCGTGGGACTAGCGGGAGCTACCGGGGAGCTGTTTTTT	TRBD2	TRBV9	TRBJ2-2	.	19
CSVEKGGGLAGPTDTQYF	TGCAGCGTGGAAAAGGGGGGCGGACTAGCGGGCCCCACAGATACGCAGTATTTT	TRBD2	TRBV29-1	TRBJ2-3	once	18
CASSFDRQGYNEQFF	TGTGCCAGCAGTTTCGACAGGCAAGGGTACAATGAGCAGTTCTTC	.	TRBV27	TRBJ2-1	.	15
CASSLADLGLAGGQTAQYF	TGTGCCAGCAGCTTAGCTGATTTGGGACTAGCGGGGGGCCAAACGGCCCAGTACTTC	TRBD2	TRBV7-2	TRBJ2-5	.	19
CASSLGLHTDTQYF	TGTGCCAGCAGTTTGGGACTACACACAGATACGCAGTATTTT	TRBD2	TRBV27	TRBJ2-3	.	14
CASSTTWTGNYGYTF	TGTGCCAGCAGTACCACTTGGACAGGGAACTATGGCTACACCTTC	TRBD1	TRBV27	TRBJ1-2	.	15
CASSTGGGNYGYTF	TGTGCCAGCAGCACAGGCGGCGGAAACTATGGCTACACCTTC	.	TRBV5-4	TRBJ1-2	.	14
CSVGRTGGAASTEAFF	TGCAGCGTTGGACGGACAGGGGGCGCGGCGAGCACTGAAGCTTTCTTT	TRBD1	TRBV29-1	TRBJ1-1	.	16
CASSISRGYNSPLHF	TGTGCCAGTAGTATCAGCAGGGGCTATAATTCACCCCTCCACTTT	.	TRBV19	TRBJ1-6	.	15
CASSFGTGGAGTEAFF	TGCGCCAGCAGCTTCGGGACAGGGGGCGCGGGGACTGAAGCTTTCTTT	TRBD1	TRBV5-1	TRBJ1-1	.	16
CAWSGDRGNRGYTF	TGTGCCTGGAGTGGGGACAGGGGGAATAGAGGCTACACCTTC	TRBD1	TRBV30	TRBJ1-2	.	14
CASSAEAGGPETQYF	TGTGCCAGCAGTGCGGAAGCGGGGGGGCCAGAGACCCAGTACTTC	TRBD2	TRBV6-1	TRBJ2-5	.	15
CASSTQGLYTEAFF	TGTGCCAGCAGCACACAGGGTTTGTACACTGAAGCTTTCTTT	.	TRBV28	TRBJ1-1	.	14
CASSLVAGSGNTIYF	TGTGCCAGCAGCCTTGTCGCCGGCTCTGGAAACACCATATATTTT	.	TRBV14	TRBJ1-3	.	15
CASSLFSATSTDTQYF	TGCGCCAGCAGCTTATTTAGCGCCACTAGCACAGATACGCAGTATTTT	.	TRBV5-1	TRBJ2-3	.	16
CASSEWLEGNTGELFF	TGTGCCAGCAGTGAATGGCTAGAAGGGAACACCGGGGAGCTGTTTTTT	.	TRBV6-1	TRBJ2-2	.	16
CSVEGLAGGGYEQYF	TGCAGCGTTGAAGGACTAGCGGGAGGGGGTTACGAGCAGTACTTC	TRBD2	TRBV29-1	TRBJ2-7	once	15
CASSLEFAGPTEAFF	TGTGCCAGCAGCTTGGAATTCGCGGGACCCACTGAAGCTTTCTTT	.	TRBV5-5	TRBJ1-1	.	15
CASSPSRGIVGNTIYF	TGTGCCAGCAGCCCCTCCCGGGGTATCGTTGGAAACACCATATATTTT	.	TRBV28	TRBJ1-3	few	16
CASSSLGGTSETQYF	TGCGCCAGCAGCTCGCTGGGGGGGACAAGCGAGACCCAGTACTTC	.	TRBV5-1	TRBJ2-5	once	15
CASSPTDRGRTEAFF	TGTGCCAGCAGCCCTACCGACAGGGGAAGAACTGAAGCTTTCTTT	TRBD1	TRBV14	TRBJ1-1	.	15
CSAGQGANEQYF	TGCAGCGCCGGACAGGGGGCCAACGAGCAGTACTTC	TRBD1	TRBV29-1	TRBJ2-7	.	12
CASGLSPGTGVYEQYF	TGTGCTAGTGGTTTGTCCCCCGGGACAGGGGTCTACGAGCAGTACTTC	TRBD1	TRBV12-5	TRBJ2-7	.	16
CASSPTGFGDSPLHF	TGTGCCAGCAGCCCGACAGGGTTTGGGGATTCACCCCTCCACTTT	TRBD1	TRBV7-2	TRBJ1-6	.	15
CASSPHGGTDTQYF	TGTGCCAGCAGCCCTCACGGGGGGACAGATACGCAGTATTTT	TRBD2	TRBV7-3	TRBJ2-3	.	14
CASSLPGTSGRAYNEQFF	TGCGCCAGCAGCTTACCCGGGACTAGCGGGAGGGCCTACAATGAGCAGTTCTTC	TRBD2	TRBV5-1	TRBJ2-1	.	18
CASSLRVSGGMETQYF	TGTGCCAGCAGCTTAAGAGTTAGCGGGGGGATGGAGACCCAGTACTTC	TRBD2	TRBV7-3	TRBJ2-5	.	16